These 26 T cell receptor beta chains came from one sample sequenced in a study of response to subunit inactivated influenza vaccine. TCRdb re-called the RT-PCR reads through MiXCR, storing one row per CDR3 protein. The top ten hold 11% of the sample, which has 500,000 to 600,000 distinct CDR3 sequences, roughly 15% seen once. The input for sequencing was PBMCs from blood, taken 11 to 12 days after vaccination. Source of these receptors: a man aged 50 or older who received an inactivated influenza vaccine.

The DNA of the CDR3 is TGCGCCAGCAGCCAAGAGGGCGGGTCCGAGCAGTACTTC. This codes for CASSQEGGSEQYF. The genes are TRBV4-3 and TRBJ2-7; a possible D gene is TRBD2 (5 bases). V was pared by 0 bases and J by 6 bases, with 9 bases between. Per germline, CDR1 LGHNA and CDR2 YSLEER. The CDR3 covers 13 residues.

This clonotype was seen ten or more times. The chain links TRBV6-5 to TRBJ2-7; either TRBD1 or TRBD2 may fit D (5 bases each). The CDR3 contains 16 residues. Germline values: CDR1 MNHEY, CDR2 SVGAGI. Trimming took off 0 bases at V and 6 bases at J, with 18 bases between the two ends. The CDR3 bases are TGTGCCAGCAGTTACTCGATGCTCTCAGGGAGCGGCGAGCAGTACTTC. Protein sequence: CASSYSMLSGSGEQYF.

There are many counts of this clonotype. The V gene is TRBV12-3 or TRBV12-4, the J gene TRBJ1-5; 8 bases align to TRBD1. The trim removed 3 bases at V and 7 bases at J, leaving 8 bases unmatched. The CDR3 runs to 15 residues. The CDR3 DNA reads as TGTGCCAGCAGTTTCGCAGGGGGCGCAAAGCAGCCCCAGCATTTT. It translates to CASSFAGGAKQPQHF.

This clonotype was seen a handful of times. The chain employs TRBV6-2 or TRBV6-3 and TRBJ2-6; the D gene could be TRBD1 or TRBD2 (5 bases each). Germline-derived CDR1 and CDR2 are MNHEY and SVGEGT. The CDR3 extends over 18 amino acids. V lost 2 bases to trimming and J lost 2 bases, with 16 bases between them. The CDR3 DNA sequence: TGTGCCAGCAGTTACCCAGCAGGGAGTGGCACTGGGGCCAACGTCCTGACTTTC. It codes for CASSYPAGSGTGANVLTF.

The rearrangement joins TRBV27 to TRBJ2-3; weak D call: TRBD1 (6 bases). Germline CDR1 reads MNHEY; CDR2 reads SMNVEV (reference sequence). V was clipped by 7 bases and J by 7 bases, with 15 bases between them. This CDR3 region has 13 residues. The CDR3 DNA is TGTGCCAGCATGGGTGGGGGCGTATATACGCAGTATTTT. Its translation: CASMGGGVYTQYF.

V is TRBV20-1 and J is TRBJ2-1, with 8 bases lining up with TRBD2. V lost 6 bases, J lost 2 bases, and 6 bases stayed unmatched. Germline CDR1 DFQATT, CDR2 SNEGSKA (reference sequence). CDR3 length: 14 amino acids. The CDR3 here is CSAIHSGTYNEQFF. CDR3 nucleotides: TGCAGTGCCATCCATAGCGGGACCTACAATGAGCAGTTCTTC.

The rearrangement joins TRBV5-1 to TRBJ2-3; 8 bases agree with TRBD1. The CDR3 loop spans 12 amino acids. Trimming cost V 2 bases and J 14 bases; bases outside gene matches: 7. Germline V CDR1 and CDR2: SGHRS, YFSETQ. The CDR3 loop reads CASSFDRGPRYF. DNA of the CDR3: TGCGCCAGCAGCTTCGACAGGGGCCCGCGGTATTTT.

The chain recombines TRBV28 with TRBJ2-3, with 11 bases matching TRBD2. Germline V lookup: CDR1 MDHEN, CDR2 SYDVKM. The CDR3 extends over 16 amino acids. Unmatched junction bases numbered 5, after V lost 3 bases and J lost 3 bases. CDR3 in amino acids: CASSFSGGAWTDTQYF. Written as DNA, the CDR3 is TGTGCCAGCAGTTTTAGCGGGGGGGCTTGGACAGATACGCAGTATTTT.

The V call is TRBV19, the J call TRBJ1-5; 7 bases are a match to TRBD1. CDR1 LNHDA and CDR2 SQIVND come from the germline V gene (reference sequence). This CDR3 is built from 15 residues. Trimming at V came to 3 bases and at J to 1 base, leaving 3 bases not matched to a gene. CDR3 sequence (DNA): TGTGCCAGTAGTATCCAACAGGGGAGCAATCAGCCCCAGCATTTT. It encodes CASSIQQGSNQPQHF.

This clonotype came up a few times. This chain links TRBV2 with TRBJ2-2; 9 bases are a match to TRBD2. CDR1 is SNHLY, CDR2 FYNNEI, per germline. CDR3 length: 15 amino acids. The V and J ends lost 6 bases and 2 bases, in that order; junction bases with no gene match: 4. CDR3 region: CASRAGGPNTGELFF. The CDR3 nucleotides read TGTGCCAGCAGAGCGGGGGGACCTAACACCGGGGAGCTGTTTTTT.

CDR3 coding DNA: TGCAGCGTTGTGGGACGGCTCTCCTACGAGCAGTACTTC. It translates to CSVVGRLSYEQYF. The gene calls are TRBV29-1 and TRBJ2-7, with D perhaps TRBD1 or TRBD2 (5 bases each). CDR1 is SQVTM, CDR2 ANQGSEA, per germline. The CDR3 runs to 13 residues. Trimming pared 4 bases from V and 0 bases from J, leaving 10 bases between.

Ten or more counts support this clonotype. Here the CDR3 reads CASSPVRRTTSYEQYF. In DNA, the CDR3 is TGTGCCAGCAGCCCCGTCAGGCGGACTACCTCCTACGAGCAGTACTTC. The V call is TRBV5-6, the J call TRBJ2-7, with D maybe TRBD2 (6 bases). Germline-derived CDR1 and CDR2 are SGHDT and YYEEEE. The CDR3 spans 16 residues. V lost 4 bases and J lost 0, with 17 bases in between.

The chain couples TRBV29-1 to TRBJ2-2; D not certain. Deletions cut 6 bases from V and 1 base from J, with 6 bases between. The germline CDR1 and CDR2 sequences are SQVTM and ANQGSEA. The CDR3 is 12 amino acids. For the CDR3, the DNA is TGCAGCGTCCCCAGGAACACCGGGGAGCTGTTTTTT. Translated: CSVPRNTGELFF.

The V call is TRBV27, the J call TRBJ2-7; tentatively, D is TRBD2 (5 bases). Germline V lookup: CDR1 MNHEY, CDR2 SMNVEV (reference sequence). The V end was cut by 3 bases, the J end by 2 bases, with 14 bases between. The CDR3 sequence is 15 residues long. CDR3 residues: CASSFSRGSTYEQYF. CDR3 in DNA: TGTGCCAGCAGTTTTAGTCGGGGATCAACCTACGAGCAGTACTTC.

The chain uses TRBV4-1 and TRBJ2-1, with 9 nucleotides matching TRBD2. Per germline, CDR1 MGHRA and CDR2 YSYEKL. Losses at the gene ends were 0 bases for V and 6 bases for J; bases not matched to a gene: 12. This CDR3 is built from 18 residues. The CDR3 DNA follows: TGCGCCAGCAGCCAAGAGGCAACGGGCGGGGGGGCCTTCAATGAGCAGTTCTTC. Its protein product is CASSQEATGGGAFNEQFF.

This sequence joins TRBV6-2 or TRBV6-3 and TRBJ2-1; 10 positions agree with TRBD2. The CDR3 length is 22 residues. The V gene end was trimmed by 5 bases and the J gene end by 0 bases; junction bases not matched to a gene: 22. Germline V gives CDR1 MNHEY, CDR2 SVGEGT. The CDR3 is CASSRTGRGSSGRILSYNEQFF. CDR3 DNA: TGTGCCAGCAGTAGGACCGGACGGGGCTCTAGCGGGAGAATCCTCTCCTACAATGAGCAGTTCTTC.

This sequence joins TRBV5-1 and TRBJ1-4; 10 positions agree with TRBD1. Germline trimming cut 4 bases from V and 8 bases from J; bases unmatched to any gene: 8. CDR3 length: 15 amino acids. The germline V gene encodes CDR1 SGHRS and CDR2 YFSETQ. In nucleotides, the CDR3 is TGCGCCAGCAGCCGGGACAGGGGAAGGGGAGAAAAACTGTTTTTT. Protein sequence: CASSRDRGRGEKLFF.

This clonotype was seen a few times. The CDR3 bases are TGTGCCACCAGTGGGCAACTAGCGTGGGAGCAGTTCTTC. Translating it yields CATSGQLAWEQFF. The chain couples TRBV24-1 to TRBJ2-1, with 7 bases identical to TRBD2. This CDR3 is 13 amino acids long. Unmatched junction bases numbered 7, after V lost 5 bases and J lost 10 bases. Germline V gives CDR1 KGHDR, CDR2 SFDVKD.

This chain uses TRBV19 with TRBJ1-5; 7 positions match TRBD1. The V and J ends lost 6 bases and 3 bases, in that order; junction bases with no gene match: 8. Germline loops: CDR1 LNHDA, CDR2 SQIVND (reference sequence). The CDR3 sequence is 15 residues long. Here the CDR3 DNA reads TGTGCCAGTAGACGAGACAGGGTTTCCAATCAGCCCCAGCATTTT. Translating gives CASRRDRVSNQPQHF.

This clonotype was detected only a few times. This sequence joins TRBV4-3 and TRBJ2-4; the match to TRBD1 covers 8 bases. The CDR3 sequence is 14 residues long. CDR1 is LGHNA, CDR2 YSLEER, per germline. V shed 1 base, J shed 9 bases, and the junction held 5 bases outside the gene matches. CDR3 in DNA: TGCGCCAGCAGCCAAGCCTGGACAGGGCGCATTCAGTACTTC. Amino acids: CASSQAWTGRIQYF.

The rearrangement joins TRBV6-2 or TRBV6-3 to TRBJ2-1; 9 bases are shared with TRBD1. Germline-derived CDR1 and CDR2 are MNHEY and SVGEGT. This CDR3 is 19 amino acids long. With V trimmed by 5 bases and J by 3 bases, 17 bases remained unmatched. The CDR3 DNA is TGTGCCAGCAGTCCGGGACAGGGAGAGGCGGAAGCACTCTACAATGAGCAGTTCTTC. Translated, it gives CASSPGQGEAEALYNEQFF.

This clonotype has just a few counts. The chain has TRBV20-1 and TRBJ2-7; TRBD2 matches at 9 bases. V was clipped by 6 bases and J by 0 bases; unmatched bases: 6. CDR3 size: 14 residues. Germline V CDR1 and CDR2: DFQATT, SNEGSKA (reference sequence). The CDR3 nucleotides read TGCAGTGCCCGCTATAGCGGGAGCTCCTACGAGCAGTACTTC. Its protein is CSARYSGSSYEQYF.

The sample holds a few counts of this clonotype. The chain couples TRBV15 to TRBJ2-3; 8 bases map to TRBD1. This CDR3 has 15 residues. Germline-derived CDR1 and CDR2 are LNHNV and YYDKDF (reference sequence). The J segment lost 5 bases and the V segment lost 1 base, leaving 5 bases of the junction unmatched. In DNA, the CDR3 is TGTGCCACCAGCAGAGGTCAGACAGGGGTAGATACGCAGTATTTT. Translating it yields CATSRGQTGVDTQYF.

The CDR3: CASSGFGPEAFF. The CDR3 bases are TGTGCCAGCAGTGGGTTCGGCCCTGAAGCTTTCTTT. J is TRBJ1-1 and V is TRBV6-1, with unresolved D. V was clipped by 4 bases and J by 6 bases, with 9 bases between them. The germline gives CDR1 MNHNS, CDR2 SASEGT. The length of the CDR3 is 12 residues.

A few counts support this clonotype. The chain carries TRBV4-3 and TRBJ2-6, with no clear D. There are 16 residues in the CDR3. Germline CDR1 is LGHNA and CDR2 is YSLEER. V shed 0 bases and J shed 0 bases, with 6 bases lying between them. CDR3 coding DNA: TGCGCCAGCAGCCAAGAACCAAGCTCTGGGGCCAACGTCCTGACTTTC. Its translation: CASSQEPSSGANVLTF.

The chain recombines TRBV28 with TRBJ2-7; D is possibly TRBD2 (5 bases). Germline V gene data show CDR1 as MDHEN and CDR2 as SYDVKM. V was pared by 3 bases and J by 0 bases, with 18 bases between. The CDR3 loop spans 17 amino acids. The CDR3 sequence is CASSFNLGDGSSYEQYF. The CDR3 region has the DNA TGTGCCAGCAGTTTTAACTTGGGAGACGGTAGCTCCTACGAGCAGTACTTC.